Presented here are 28 T cell receptor beta chains from one specimen sequenced in a study of T-cell memory formation after mild COVID-19 listed by TCRdb under 2021. Libraries came from 5' RACE. Data came from an Illumina NovaSeq 6000. TCRdb itself trimmed the public reads at Q25 with fastp, ran MiXCR and retained productive beta chains. Every entry covers one CDR3 protein and lists the most common genes and DNA from its rows. The table for this sample lists around 470,000 distinct CDR3 sequences; 15% to 20% of them were counted only once. Jointly, the top ten make up around 8% of the sample. The sequenced material came from PBMCs or a T cell subset sorted from them (not recorded which). Receptors originate from an adult woman who had mild COVID-19 (a few samples of this study predate the infection). The sample titles of this study are shuffled in the database, so cell type and time point are left out; the donor was told from shared clones.

The V and J genes are TRBV2 and TRBJ1-2; D gene ambiguous. Germline V gene sequence: CDR1 SNHLY, CDR2 FYNNEI. The CDR3 is 12 amino acids. V was cut by 6 bases and J by 2 bases, with 7 bases left in between. CDR3 in amino acids: CASRNLNYGYTF. CDR3 DNA: TGTGCCAGCAGGAATTTAAACTATGGCTACACCTTC.

The V and J genes are TRBV4-1 and TRBJ1-1; D ambiguous. This CDR3 contains 15 residues. Germline V lookup: CDR1 MGHRA, CDR2 YSYEKL. V was cut by 1 base and J by 3 bases, with 12 bases left in between. The CDR3 loop reads CASSQVLTRHTEAFF. Written as DNA, the CDR3 is TGCGCCAGCAGCCAAGTCCTGACACGACACACTGAAGCTTTCTTT.

The genes are TRBV7-6 and TRBJ2-7, with 12 bases lining up with TRBD2. Germline-derived CDR1 and CDR2 are SGHVS and FNYEAQ. The V gene end was trimmed by 5 bases and the J gene end by 2 bases; junction bases not matched to a gene: 10. There are 17 residues in the CDR3. The CDR3 here is CASSQPRTSGDTYEQYF. The CDR3 DNA follows: TGTGCCAGCAGCCAACCGAGGACTAGCGGGGATACCTACGAGCAGTACTTC.

This chain connects TRBV3-1 to TRBJ1-3; D is uncertain. From germline, CDR1 is LGHDT and CDR2 YNNKEL (reference sequence). This CDR3 spans 13 amino acids. V lost 0 bases and J lost 2, with 2 bases in between. CDR3 region: CASSQDAGNTIYF. The CDR3, as DNA: TGTGCCAGCAGCCAAGACGCTGGAAACACCATATATTTT.

This clonotype was found many times. The CDR3 region has the DNA TGTGCCAGCAGGCCCGCCGGGGCCAAAAACATTCAGTACTTC. Its protein product is CASRPAGAKNIQYF. The chain employs TRBV12-3 or TRBV12-4 and TRBJ2-4, with D hard to call. V lost 6 bases and J lost 1, with 10 bases in between. This CDR3 has 14 amino acids.

This clonotype showed up just a few times. For the CDR3, the DNA is TGTGCCAGCAGTCTCGGGCGGGAGAATGGCTACACCTTC. It is translated as CASSLGRENGYTF. This chain connects TRBV6-5 to TRBJ1-2; no firm D call. V was trimmed by 5 bases and J by 6 bases, leaving 13 bases between them. In germline, CDR1 is MNHEY, CDR2 SVGAGI. This CDR3 comprises 13 residues.

Only one count was recorded for this clonotype. The chain couples TRBV5-8 to TRBJ1-1; perhaps TRBD1 as D (6 bases). Between the trimmed V and J ends, which lost 1 base and 0 bases, there was a span of 10 bases. CDR1 and CDR2 from the germline V gene are SGHTS and YDEGEE. This CDR3 is 15 amino acids long. CDR3 in amino acids: CASSLSRGMNTEAFF. Written as DNA, the CDR3 is TGTGCCAGCAGCTTGTCAAGGGGGATGAACACTGAAGCTTTCTTT.

The chain uses TRBV20-1 and TRBJ2-1; D is ambiguous. Germline CDR1 is DFQATT and CDR2 is SNEGSKA (reference sequence). The V and J ends lost 5 bases and 9 bases respectively, with 20 bases between them. The CDR3 runs 14 residues. The CDR3 DNA reads TGCAGTGCTCGCTGGTTGGTCAGTTCGGTTGAGCAGTTCTTC. Its protein product is CSARWLVSSVEQFF.

The genes are TRBV5-1 and TRBJ2-7; 13 bases are a match to TRBD2. V dropped 1 base and J dropped 6; count of bases not matched to a gene: 7. Germline values: CDR1 SGHRS, CDR2 YFSETQ. The CDR3 runs 16 residues. CDR3 nucleotides: TGCGCCAGCAGCTTGACAACTAGCGGGAGGGCCCGCGAGCAGTACTTC. Its protein product is CASSLTTSGRAREQYF. The whole variable domain, filled in from reference TRBV5-1 and TRBJ2-7, reads KAGVTQTPRYLIKTRGQQVTLSCSPISGHRSVSWYQQTPGQGLQFLFEYFSETQRNKGNFPGRFSGRQFSNSRSEMNVSTLELGDSALYLCASSLTTSGRAREQYFGPGTRLTVT.

A few counts support this clonotype. The chain employs TRBV29-1 and TRBJ2-7; 7 nucleotides align to TRBD1. CDR1 and CDR2 (germline): SQVTM, ANQGSEA. The trim removed 2 bases at V and 2 bases at J, leaving 6 bases unmatched. The CDR3 loop spans 14 amino acids. CDR3 sequence reads: CSVESGQPTYEQYF. CDR3 nucleotide sequence: TGCAGCGTTGAATCGGGACAGCCTACCTACGAGCAGTACTTC.

This clonotype occurred a few times. The chain links TRBV19 to TRBJ2-1; 8 bases agree with TRBD1. This CDR3 spans 15 amino acids. V shed 7 bases, J shed 4 bases, and the junction held 9 bases outside the gene matches. The germline CDR1 and CDR2 sequences are LNHDA and SQIVND (reference sequence). CDR3 region: CASNEGDRYYNEQFF. DNA for the CDR3: TGTGCCAGTAATGAGGGGGACAGGTATTACAATGAGCAGTTCTTC.

J is TRBJ2-5 and V is TRBV25-1, with 9 nucleotides matching TRBD2. CDR1 MGHDK and CDR2 SYGVNS come from the germline V gene. V lost 1 base and J lost 5; bases outside the gene matches: 2. The CDR3 is 14 amino acids. The chain's CDR3 is CASSESSGIETQYF. The CDR3 DNA sequence: TGTGCCAGCAGTGAATCTAGCGGGATTGAGACCCAGTACTTC.

The genes are TRBV18 and TRBJ2-3; possible D gene TRBD2, 6 bases. The length of the CDR3 is 18 residues. The ends were cut back, 2 bases at V and 4 bases at J, with 22 bases in the middle. Germline V gene data show CDR1 as KGHSH and CDR2 as LQKENI. CDR3 protein: CASSPGLSSAPWADTQYF. DNA for the CDR3: TGTGCCAGCTCACCAGGGCTCTCTAGCGCGCCCTGGGCAGATACGCAGTATTTT.

CDR3 nucleotide sequence: TGTGCCAGCGCAAGTCCGATGAGGGGTCTCTACGAGCAGTACTTC. Its translation: CASASPMRGLYEQYF. V and J are TRBV7-9 and TRBJ2-7; the D call may be TRBD1 or TRBD2 (5 bases each). CDR1 and CDR2 (germline): SEHNR, FQNEAQ (reference sequence). The V end lost 8 bases, the J end lost 3 bases, and 20 bases lay between the germline ends. This CDR3 has 15 amino acids.

V gene TRBV5-1 combines with J gene TRBJ2-7, with 12 bases fitting TRBD2. From germline, CDR1 is SGHRS and CDR2 YFSETQ. The CDR3 length is 18 residues. Trimming at V came to 0 bases and at J to 3 bases, leaving 10 bases not matched to a gene. The CDR3 is CASSLVSSGRANGYEQYF. The CDR3 DNA sequence: TGCGCCAGCAGCTTGGTGTCTAGCGGGAGGGCCAATGGCTACGAGCAGTACTTC. The entire variable domain, with the rest obtained from reference TRBV5-1 and TRBJ2-7, is as follows: KAGVTQTPRYLIKTRGQQVTLSCSPISGHRSVSWYQQTPGQGLQFLFEYFSETQRNKGNFPGRFSGRQFSNSRSEMNVSTLELGDSALYLCASSLVSSGRANGYEQYFGPGTRLTVT.

The rearrangement uses TRBV12-3 or TRBV12-4 and TRBJ1-1; D not certain. This CDR3 has 11 amino acids. Between the trimmed V and J ends, which lost 4 bases and 8 bases, there was a span of 8 bases. The CDR3 loop reads CASSSISEAFF. Here the CDR3 DNA reads TGTGCCAGCAGTTCAATTTCAGAAGCTTTCTTT.

This clonotype turned up a few times. The chain employs TRBV6-2 or TRBV6-3 and TRBJ2-7; maybe TRBD2 (6 bases). CDR1 is MNHEY, CDR2 SVGEGT, per germline. With 2 bases removed from V and 4 bases from J, the gap between germline ends came to 9 bases. CDR3 length: 13 amino acids. Written as DNA, the CDR3 is TGTGCCAGCAGTTACGCGGGATTGTACGAGCAGTACTTC. This codes for CASSYAGLYEQYF.

This CDR3 is CASSWTGTVETQYF. CDR3 in DNA: TGTGCCAGCTCCTGGACAGGGACGGTCGAGACCCAGTACTTC. The chain joins TRBV6-1 to TRBJ2-5; TRBD1 agrees at 8 bases. This CDR3 spans 14 amino acids. V lost 8 bases to trimming and J lost 5 bases; unmatched junction nucleotides: 10. Germline values: CDR1 MNHNS, CDR2 SASEGT.

This chain uses TRBV19 with TRBJ2-3, with 8 bases fitting TRBD1. Germline V gene lookup returns CDR1 LNHDA and CDR2 SQIVND (reference sequence). The CDR3 runs 14 residues. The trim removed 3 bases at V and 4 bases at J, leaving 3 bases unmatched. The CDR3 region has the DNA TGTGCCAGTAGTATTGCAGGGGGCCCAGATACGCAGTATTTT. This gives the protein CASSIAGGPDTQYF.

This clonotype was seen only a few times. The gene calls are TRBV20-1 and TRBJ1-2, with D perhaps TRBD1 (6 bases). The length of the CDR3 is 13 residues. Trimming left V 1 base short and J 11 bases short, with 17 bases between. CDR1 is DFQATT and CDR2 is SNEGSKA in the germline V gene (reference sequence). In DNA form, the CDR3 reads TGCAGTGCTAGAGCTCACAGGGCCTCACCGTACACCTTC. It yields the protein CSARAHRASPYTF.

This clonotype appeared a few times. The chain combines TRBV3-1 with TRBJ2-2; the match to TRBD2 covers 7 bases. The CDR3 is 17 residues long. The trim removed 0 bases at V and 4 bases at J, leaving 8 bases unmatched. CDR1 LGHDT and CDR2 YNNKEL come from the germline V gene (reference sequence). The CDR3 spells CASSQDRAGTGTGELFF. DNA of the CDR3: TGTGCCAGCAGCCAAGATAGAGCGGGGACGGGCACCGGGGAGCTGTTTTTT.

The chain carries TRBV11-3 and TRBJ2-1; maybe TRBD2 (6 bases). There are 18 residues in the CDR3. Per germline, CDR1 SGHNT and CDR2 YENEEA. Trimming left V 2 bases short and J 0 bases short, with 17 bases between. For the CDR3, the DNA is TGTGCCAGCAGCTTAAGGTACTTAGCGGAGAGCTCCTACAATGAGCAGTTCTTC. Its protein is CASSLRYLAESSYNEQFF.

The rearrangement joins TRBV6-6 to TRBJ2-2; D is possibly TRBD1 (6 bases). Between the trimmed V and J ends, which lost 6 bases and 1 base, there was a span of 15 bases. Germline V gene data show CDR1 as MNHNY and CDR2 as SVGAGI (reference sequence). This CDR3 region has 16 residues. In DNA form, the CDR3 reads TGTGCCAGCAGAAACCCGGGACAACTGAACACCGGGGAGCTGTTTTTT. Amino acid sequence: CASRNPGQLNTGELFF.

At least ten counts were recorded for this clonotype. The CDR3 loop is CASNPGHYTDTQYF. The CDR3 DNA sequence: TGTGCCAGCAACCCTGGACACTACACAGATACGCAGTATTTT. The gene calls are TRBV5-6 and TRBJ2-3; a possible D gene is TRBD1 (5 bases). CDR3 length: 14 amino acids. CDR1 and CDR2 (germline): SGHDT, YYEEEE. The V and J ends lost 6 bases and 2 bases respectively, with 13 bases between them.

This clonotype was found a few times. This chain joins TRBV5-1 and TRBJ2-2; tentatively, D is TRBD2 (7 bases). Germline V gives CDR1 SGHRS, CDR2 YFSETQ. The germline V and J ends were trimmed by 6 bases and 5 bases, with 17 bases remaining between them. The CDR3 runs to 15 residues. The CDR3 here is CASTRGAPLTGELFF. The CDR3 nucleotides are TGCGCCAGCACTCGGGGGGCGCCGCTGACCGGGGAGCTGTTTTTT.

This clonotype was observed at least ten times. This chain joins TRBV20-1 and TRBJ2-7; 8 bases align to TRBD2. The CDR3 runs 14 residues. The V and J ends lost 0 bases and 4 bases, in that order; junction bases with no gene match: 5. The V gene's germline CDR1 is DFQATT and CDR2 SNEGSKA (reference sequence). In DNA, the CDR3 is TGCAGTGCTAGAGATCGGAGCGGGAGTTACGAGCAGTACTTC. Its translation: CSARDRSGSYEQYF.

V is TRBV29-1 and J is TRBJ2-1, with D possibly TRBD2 on 5 matching bases. V lost 2 bases and J 4 bases, leaving 9 bases between the germline ends. The CDR3 runs 13 residues. The germline V gene encodes CDR1 SQVTM and CDR2 ANQGSEA. Written as DNA, the CDR3 is TGCAGCGTTGAAAGCGGAATTTACAATGAGCAGTTCTTC. Encoded protein: CSVESGIYNEQFF.

The chain combines TRBV4-3 with TRBJ2-3, with 8 bases matching TRBD2. Per germline, CDR1 LGHNA and CDR2 YSLEER. The V segment lost 4 bases and the J segment 9 bases; nucleotides outside the gene matches: 12. The CDR3 spans 15 residues. DNA of the CDR3: TGCGCCAGCAGCCCGCTAGCGGGCCGCCCCCAAACGCAGTATTTT. Its protein product is CASSPLAGRPQTQYF.